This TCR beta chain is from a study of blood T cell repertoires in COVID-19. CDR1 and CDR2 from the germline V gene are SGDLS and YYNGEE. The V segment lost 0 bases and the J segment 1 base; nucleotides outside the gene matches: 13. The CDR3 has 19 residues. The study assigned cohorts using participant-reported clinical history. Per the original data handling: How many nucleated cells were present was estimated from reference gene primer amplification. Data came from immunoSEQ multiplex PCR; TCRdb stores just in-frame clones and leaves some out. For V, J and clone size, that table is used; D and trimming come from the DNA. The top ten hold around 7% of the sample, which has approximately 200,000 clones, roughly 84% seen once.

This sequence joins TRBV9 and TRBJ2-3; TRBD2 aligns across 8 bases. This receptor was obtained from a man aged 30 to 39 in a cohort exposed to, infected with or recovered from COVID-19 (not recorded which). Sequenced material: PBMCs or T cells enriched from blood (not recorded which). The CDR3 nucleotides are TGTGCCAGCAGCGTAGTGGCGGGAGCGGGGGCTGGGGGCACAGATACGCAGTATTTT. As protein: CASSVVAGAGAGGTDTQYF.